Detailed here is one T cell receptor beta chain. The data are from a study of shared clonotypes between healthy human individuals. Positive CCR7 selection of CD45RO-negative cells yielded the naive CD8 cells, and terminally differentiated effector memory CD45RA+ cells were excluded. Template for every sorted-subset replicate PCR totaled about 0.2 ug DNA, around 32,000 T cell genomes. TCRdb keeps only in-frame clones here, not all; method: immunoSEQ multiplex PCR. Among millions of clones listed, about 95% were seen once. Sequencing was done on a sample of naive CD8+ T cells sorted from blood. This TCR was sampled from a man younger than 35 in good health.

CDR3 bases: TGTGCCAGCAGTTGGGACAGATCTTATGGCTACACCTTC. Translated: CASSWDRSYGYTF. The chain employs TRBV5-6 and TRBJ1-2; 7 bases line up with TRBD1. The CDR3 covers 13 residues. J was trimmed by 5 bases and V by 5 bases; bases with no gene match: 6. Germline CDR1 is SGHDT and CDR2 is YYEEEE.